This T cell receptor beta chain was sequenced in a study of T cell responses to AZD1222 COVID-19 vaccine. The study, taken as a whole, reports: It should be noted that donors were predominantly white British and more often female, and clonal diversity was possibly underestimated.

A word on this clone: The antigen is undetermined.

Assay: immunoSEQ multiplex PCR; the TCRdb copy retains only in-frame clones and omits some. The profile shows 90,000 to 120,000 clones, approximately 90% of them singletons. V lost 3 bases, J lost 4 bases, and 6 bases lay in between. The CDR3 extends over 12 amino acids. This TCR came from an adult in good health. The chain recombines TRBV12-3 or TRBV12-4 with TRBJ1-1, with D uncertain. The material was peripheral blood, obtained on day 0 of MenACWY control vaccination. The CDR3: CASSFSSTEAFF. The CDR3 nucleotides read TGTGCCAGCAGTTTTTCTTCCACTGAAGCTTTCTTT.